This TCR beta chain emerged from a study of vaccination effects on CD4 cells after COVID-19. Background on the study: Post-vaccine sample collection fell at a median of 72 days after the second dose.

About this clone: Its matching antigen is unknown.

Isolating CD4+ T cells followed about 11 days of culture. Each participant was given two doses of one vaccine (BNT162b2 or mRNA-1273). None of these healthy vaccinees had been infected with SARS-CoV-2 before vaccination. Cultures had half their medium replaced with IL-2 medium on days 3 and 7. The data were produced by immunoSEQ multiplex PCR, yet TCRdb's version contains in-frame clones alone and is incomplete. The data contain tens of thousands of clones, 70% to 80% of them singletons. The germline CDR1 and CDR2 sequences are MNHEY and SVGAGI. The J segment lost 0 bases and the V segment lost 6 bases, leaving 4 bases of the junction unmatched. This CDR3 has 15 residues.

The TCR sequence derives from a human donor who received a COVID-19 vaccine. The chain employs TRBV6-5 and TRBJ1-2, with TRBD1 matching 10 bases. The sample here was CD4+ T cells from PBMCs cultured without peptide, taken after COVID-19 vaccination. CDR3 protein: CASSAGQGTNYGYTF. DNA of the CDR3: TGTGCCAGCAGCGCGGGACAGGGGACTAACTATGGCTACACCTTC.